The present T cell receptor (beta chain) was sequenced within a study of metastatic and nonmetastatic thyroid tumors. Looking at the study overall: Repertoires were compared across blood and tumor or nodule tissue from malignant and benign thyroid patients.

TCRdb re-called the PCR reads via MiXCR. The sample consists of approximately 20,000 clones, approximately 32% of them appearing once. Germline V gene data show CDR1 as MNHNS and CDR2 as SASEGT. CDR3 length: 15 amino acids. The V and J ends lost 6 bases and 5 bases respectively, with 20 bases between them. Each patient went into thyroid surgery without having received any treatment. Whole-study findings and limits: Patients with malignant thyroid tumors reportedly had significantly higher TCR beta diversity than those with benign nodules, in blood and tumor.

A word on this clone: Antigen: not known.

V and J are TRBV6-1 and TRBJ2-7, with a tentative D call TRBD1 (6 bases). The sample was adjacent normal tissue. The sequence was collected from a female donor with papillary thyroid cancer or a benign thyroid nodule (not recorded which). Some clones in this sample may be carry-over from other donors' samples. CDR3 in amino acids: CASSKGGLGAHEQYF. The CDR3 region has the DNA TGTGCCAGCAGCAAGGGCGGGTTGGGGGCCCACGAGCAGTACTTC.